The present TCR beta chain was sequenced within a study of beta chain features in type 1 diabetes. Findings of the study overall: TCRB rearrangement may or may not be influenced by HLA type; here this remained unresolved.

Comment on this clone: Its matching antigen is unknown.

Germline-derived CDR1 and CDR2 are SGHAT and FQNNGV. V was clipped by 5 bases and J by 2 bases; unmatched bases: 16. There are 18 residues in the CDR3. cDNA synthesis used the whole RNA isolate, giving expressed TCRB sequences. There were approximately 3.5 million reads on average in the naive, central memory and regulatory T cell samples. The data were produced by immunoSEQ multiplex PCR, yet TCRdb's version contains in-frame clones alone and is incomplete. The sample lists under 800,000 clones, roughly 16% occurring once. Per donor, one heparinised blood draw averaged roughly 110 mL. Cells sorted by CD45RO/CCR7/CD25/CD127/CD95/CD27 comprised CD4+ naive, central memory, regulatory and stem cell-like memory cells.

The sample consisted of naive CD4+ T cells from blood. The receptor comes from a man aged 18 to 35 in good health. The chain links TRBV11-2 to TRBJ2-7; 9 nucleotides line up with TRBD1. The CDR3, as DNA: TGTGCCAGCAGCCGTCCCTTCCGGGACAGGGACATTCCCTACGAGCAGTACTTC. Translation: CASSRPFRDRDIPYEQYF. Variable domain in full (rest from reference TRBV11-2 and TRBJ2-7): EAGVAQSPRYKIIEKRQSVAFWCNPISGHATLYWYQQILGQGPKLLIQFQNNGVVDDSQLPKDRFSAERLKGVDSTLKIQPAKLEDSAVYLCASSRPFRDRDIPYEQYFGPGTRLTVT.